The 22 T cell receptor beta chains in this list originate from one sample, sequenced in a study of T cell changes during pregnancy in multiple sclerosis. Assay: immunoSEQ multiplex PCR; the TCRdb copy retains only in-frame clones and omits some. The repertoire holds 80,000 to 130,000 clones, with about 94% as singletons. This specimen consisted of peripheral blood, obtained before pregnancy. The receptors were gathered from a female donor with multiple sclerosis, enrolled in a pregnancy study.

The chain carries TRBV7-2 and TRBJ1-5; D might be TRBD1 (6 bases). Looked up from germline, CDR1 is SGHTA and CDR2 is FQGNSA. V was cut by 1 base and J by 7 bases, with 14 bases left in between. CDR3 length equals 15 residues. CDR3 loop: CASSLVQGSRQPQHF. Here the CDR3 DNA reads TGTGCCAGCAGCTTAGTGCAGGGGTCGCGGCAGCCCCAGCATTTT.

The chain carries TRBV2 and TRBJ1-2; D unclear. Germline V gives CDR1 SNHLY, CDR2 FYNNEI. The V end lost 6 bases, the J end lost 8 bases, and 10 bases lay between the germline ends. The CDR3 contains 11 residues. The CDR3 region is CASSRTGGYTF. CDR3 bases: TGTGCCAGCAGCAGGACTGGCGGCTACACCTTC.

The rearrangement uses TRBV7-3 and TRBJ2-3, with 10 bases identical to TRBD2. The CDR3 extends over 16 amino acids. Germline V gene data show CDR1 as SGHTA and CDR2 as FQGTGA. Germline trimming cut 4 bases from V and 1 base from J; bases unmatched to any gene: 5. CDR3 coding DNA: TGTGCCAGCAGCTCCATAGGGACTAGCGGCACAGATACGCAGTATTTT. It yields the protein CASSSIGTSGTDTQYF.

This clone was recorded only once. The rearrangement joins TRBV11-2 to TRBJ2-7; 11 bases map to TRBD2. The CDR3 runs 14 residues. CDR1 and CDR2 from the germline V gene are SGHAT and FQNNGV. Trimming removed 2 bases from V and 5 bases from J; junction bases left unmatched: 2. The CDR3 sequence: CASSLTSGRHEQYF. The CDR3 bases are TGTGCCAGCAGCTTAACTAGCGGGAGACACGAGCAGTACTTC.

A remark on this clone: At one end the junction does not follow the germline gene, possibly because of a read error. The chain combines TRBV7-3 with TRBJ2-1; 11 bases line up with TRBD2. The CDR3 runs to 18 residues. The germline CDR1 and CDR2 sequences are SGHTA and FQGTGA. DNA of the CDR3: TGTGCCAGCAGCCTAACCCCACTAGCGGGAGTGGGCTACAATGAGCAGTTCTTC. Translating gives CASSLTPLAGVGYNEQFF.

The CDR3: CASSQDPAGNTEAFF. CDR3 sequence (DNA): TGCGCCAGCAGCCAAGATCCCGCAGGGAACACTGAAGCTTTCTTT. The gene calls are TRBV4-3 and TRBJ1-1, with D uncertain. CDR1 and CDR2 from the germline V gene are LGHNA and YSLEER. Trimming removed 0 bases from V and 1 base from J, with 9 bases in between. The CDR3 has 15 amino acids.

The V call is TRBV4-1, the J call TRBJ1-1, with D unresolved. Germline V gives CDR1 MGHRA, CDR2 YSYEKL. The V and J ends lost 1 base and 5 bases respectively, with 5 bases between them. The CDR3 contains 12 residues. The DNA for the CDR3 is TGCGCCAGCAGCCAAGGGAGGACTGAAGCTTTCTTT. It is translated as CASSQGRTEAFF.

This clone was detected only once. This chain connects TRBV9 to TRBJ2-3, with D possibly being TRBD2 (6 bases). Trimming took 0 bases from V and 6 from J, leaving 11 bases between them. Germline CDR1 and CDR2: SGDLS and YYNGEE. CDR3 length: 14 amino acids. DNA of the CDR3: TGTGCCAGCAGCGTAGCGGGAGCGCAGGATACGCAGTATTTT. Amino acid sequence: CASSVAGAQDTQYF.

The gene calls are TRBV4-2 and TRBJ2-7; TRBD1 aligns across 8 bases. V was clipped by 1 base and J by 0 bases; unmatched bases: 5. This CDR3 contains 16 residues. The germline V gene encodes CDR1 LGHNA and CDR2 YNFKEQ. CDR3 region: CASSQATGTGSYEQYF. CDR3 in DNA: TGTGCCAGCAGCCAAGCCACGGGGACAGGCTCCTACGAGCAGTACTTC.

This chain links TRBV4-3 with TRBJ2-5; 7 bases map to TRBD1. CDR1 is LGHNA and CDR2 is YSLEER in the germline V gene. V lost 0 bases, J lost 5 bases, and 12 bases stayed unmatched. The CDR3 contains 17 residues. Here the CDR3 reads CASSQDPLAIQGETQYF. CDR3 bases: TGCGCCAGCAGCCAAGACCCCTTAGCGATACAGGGGGAGACCCAGTACTTC.

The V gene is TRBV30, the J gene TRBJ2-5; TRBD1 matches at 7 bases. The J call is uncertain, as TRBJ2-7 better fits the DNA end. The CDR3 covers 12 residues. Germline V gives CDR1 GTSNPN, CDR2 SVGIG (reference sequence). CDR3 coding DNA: TGTGCCTGGAGTATGACAGGGAACGAGCAGTACTTC. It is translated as CAWSMTGNEQYF.

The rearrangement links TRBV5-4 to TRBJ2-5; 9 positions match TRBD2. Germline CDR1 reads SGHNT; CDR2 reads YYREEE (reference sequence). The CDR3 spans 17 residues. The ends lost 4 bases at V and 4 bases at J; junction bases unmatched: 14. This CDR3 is CASSEGSLAGRGETQYF. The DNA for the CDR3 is TGTGCCAGCAGCGAGGGGAGTCTAGCGGGGCGGGGAGAGACCCAGTACTTC.

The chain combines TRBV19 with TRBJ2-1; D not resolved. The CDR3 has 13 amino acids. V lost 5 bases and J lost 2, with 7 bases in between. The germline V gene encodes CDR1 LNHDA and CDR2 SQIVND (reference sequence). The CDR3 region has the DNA TGTGCCAGTAGTCCCGGTACCTACAATGAGCAGTTCTTC. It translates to CASSPGTYNEQFF.

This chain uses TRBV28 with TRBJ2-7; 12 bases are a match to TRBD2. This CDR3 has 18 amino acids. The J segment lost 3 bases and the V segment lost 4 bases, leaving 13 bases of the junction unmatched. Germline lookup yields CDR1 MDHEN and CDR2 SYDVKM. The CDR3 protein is CASSSHDLAGGSYYEQYF. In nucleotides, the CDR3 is TGTGCCAGCAGTTCCCACGATCTAGCGGGAGGGTCCTACTACGAGCAGTACTTC. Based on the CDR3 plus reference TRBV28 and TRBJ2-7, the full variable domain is DVKVTQSSRYLVKRTGEKVFLECVQDMDHENMFWYRQDPGLGLRLIYFSYDVKMKEKGDIPEGYSVSREKKERFSLILESASTNQTSMYLCASSSHDLAGGSYYEQYFGPGTRLTVT.

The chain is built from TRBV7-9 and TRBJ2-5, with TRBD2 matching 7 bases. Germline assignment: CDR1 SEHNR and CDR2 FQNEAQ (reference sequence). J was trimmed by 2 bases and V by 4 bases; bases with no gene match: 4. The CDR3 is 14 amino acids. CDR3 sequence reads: CASSSQREQETQYF. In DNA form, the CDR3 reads TGTGCCAGCAGCTCCCAGCGGGAACAAGAGACCCAGTACTTC.

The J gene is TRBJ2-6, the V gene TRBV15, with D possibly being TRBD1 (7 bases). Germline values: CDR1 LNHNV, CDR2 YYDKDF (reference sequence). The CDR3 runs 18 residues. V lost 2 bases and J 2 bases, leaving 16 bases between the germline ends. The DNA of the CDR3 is TGTGCCACCAGCAGACTACGACAGGGCGGGGCTGGGGCCAACGTCCTGACTTTC. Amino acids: CATSRLRQGGAGANVLTF.

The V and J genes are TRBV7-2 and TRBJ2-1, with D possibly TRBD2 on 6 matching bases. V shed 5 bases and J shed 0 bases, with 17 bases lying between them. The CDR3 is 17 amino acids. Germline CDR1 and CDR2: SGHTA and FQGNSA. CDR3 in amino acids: CASSGRGRETSYNEQFF. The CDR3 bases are TGTGCCAGCAGCGGAAGGGGACGGGAGACCTCCTACAATGAGCAGTTCTTC.

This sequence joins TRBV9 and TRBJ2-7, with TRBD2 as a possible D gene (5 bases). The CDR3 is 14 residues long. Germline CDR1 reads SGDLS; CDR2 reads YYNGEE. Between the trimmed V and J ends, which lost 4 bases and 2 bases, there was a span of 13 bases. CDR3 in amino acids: CASSTSVGAYEQYF. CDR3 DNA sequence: TGTGCCAGCAGCACCTCTGTCGGGGCCTACGAGCAGTACTTC.

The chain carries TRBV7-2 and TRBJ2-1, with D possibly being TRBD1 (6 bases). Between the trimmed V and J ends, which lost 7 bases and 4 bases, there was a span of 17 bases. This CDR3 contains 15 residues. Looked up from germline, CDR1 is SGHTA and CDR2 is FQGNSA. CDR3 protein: CASTPSGTSYNEQFF. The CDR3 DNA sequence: TGTGCCAGCACCCCCTCCGGGACAAGTTACAATGAGCAGTTCTTC.

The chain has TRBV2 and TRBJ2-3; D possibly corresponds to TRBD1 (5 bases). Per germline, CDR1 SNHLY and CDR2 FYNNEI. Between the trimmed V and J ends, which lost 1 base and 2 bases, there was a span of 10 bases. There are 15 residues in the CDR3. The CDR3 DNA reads TGTGCCAGCAGTGAAGGGAGACAGAACACAGATACGCAGTATTTT. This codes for CASSEGRQNTDTQYF.

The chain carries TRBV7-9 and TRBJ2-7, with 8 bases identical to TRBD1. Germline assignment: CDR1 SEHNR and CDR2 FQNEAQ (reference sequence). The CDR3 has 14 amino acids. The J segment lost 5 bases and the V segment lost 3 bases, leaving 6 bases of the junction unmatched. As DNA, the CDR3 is TGTGCCAGCAGCTTTTCAGGGGGCATCGACGAGCAGTACTTC. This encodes CASSFSGGIDEQYF.

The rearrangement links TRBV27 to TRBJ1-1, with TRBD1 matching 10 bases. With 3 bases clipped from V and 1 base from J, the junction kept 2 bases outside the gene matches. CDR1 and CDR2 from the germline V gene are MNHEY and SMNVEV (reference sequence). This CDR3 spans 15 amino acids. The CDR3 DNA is TGTGCCAGCAGTTTGGGGACAGGGGAGAACACTGAAGCTTTCTTT. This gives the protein CASSLGTGENTEAFF.